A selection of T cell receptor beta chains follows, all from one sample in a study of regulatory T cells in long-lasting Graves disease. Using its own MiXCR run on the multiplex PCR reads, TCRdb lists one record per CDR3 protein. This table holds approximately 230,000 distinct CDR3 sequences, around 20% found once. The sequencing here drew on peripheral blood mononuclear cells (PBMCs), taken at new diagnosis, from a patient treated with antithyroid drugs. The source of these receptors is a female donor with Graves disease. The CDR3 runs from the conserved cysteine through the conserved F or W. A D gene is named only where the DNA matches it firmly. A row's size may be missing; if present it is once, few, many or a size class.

CDR3aa: CASSLTVGLAGTSYEQYF
j_gene: TRBJ2-7
v_gene: TRBV5-5
abundance: few
d_gene: TRBD2

CDR3aa: CASIWGQGADEQYF
j_gene: TRBJ2-7
v_gene: TRBV2
abundance: once
d_gene: TRBD1

CDR3aa: CASSTRLAGGTDTQYF
j_gene: TRBJ2-3
v_gene: TRBV27
abundance: many
d_gene: TRBD2

CDR3aa: CSARTVFSYNEQFF
j_gene: TRBJ2-1
v_gene: TRBV29-1
abundance: many
d_gene: -

CDR3aa: CSARDRASGRDNEQFF
j_gene: TRBJ2-1
v_gene: TRBV20-1
abundance: many
d_gene: TRBD2

CDR3aa: CASSLQDSLWTDTQYF
j_gene: TRBJ2-3
v_gene: TRBV12-3/TRBV12-4
abundance: many
d_gene: -

CDR3aa: CASSEEADTYEQYF
j_gene: TRBJ2-7
v_gene: TRBV25-1
abundance: few
d_gene: -

CDR3aa: CASSPTGAYEQYF
j_gene: TRBJ2-7
v_gene: TRBV28
abundance: -
d_gene: -

CDR3aa: CASSFLAGQGPMSGGYTF
j_gene: TRBJ1-2
v_gene: TRBV7-2
abundance: -
d_gene: TRBD1

CDR3aa: CASSITQPLNTEAFF
j_gene: TRBJ1-1
v_gene: TRBV11-2
abundance: once
d_gene: -

CDR3aa: CATSDLADASSSGEQFF
j_gene: TRBJ2-1
v_gene: TRBV24-1
abundance: many
d_gene: -

CDR3aa: CASSLAFANYGYTF
j_gene: TRBJ1-2
v_gene: TRBV19
abundance: -
d_gene: -

CDR3aa: CASSITGAPGHEQYF
j_gene: TRBJ2-7
v_gene: TRBV6-1
abundance: many
d_gene: TRBD1

CDR3aa: CASSSGQSGYTF
j_gene: TRBJ1-2
v_gene: TRBV11-2
abundance: many
d_gene: TRBD1

CDR3aa: CASSQTGFSINEQFF
j_gene: TRBJ2-1
v_gene: TRBV14
abundance: many
d_gene: -

CDR3aa: CATSDFPNGELFF
j_gene: TRBJ2-2
v_gene: TRBV24-1
abundance: many
d_gene: -

CDR3aa: CASSLTLRASGRVQETQYF
j_gene: TRBJ2-5
v_gene: TRBV7-2
abundance: many
d_gene: TRBD2

CDR3aa: CASSPGQGAIAFF
j_gene: TRBJ1-1
v_gene: TRBV25-1
abundance: many
d_gene: TRBD1

CDR3aa: CASSQVEGLTHGTQYF
j_gene: TRBJ2-3
v_gene: TRBV4-2
abundance: few
d_gene: -

CDR3aa: CASSIWTGSEEQFF
j_gene: TRBJ2-1
v_gene: TRBV7-8
abundance: many
d_gene: TRBD1

CDR3aa: CASSPREFASGANVLTF
j_gene: TRBJ2-6
v_gene: TRBV27
abundance: many
d_gene: -

CDR3aa: CAISELASGNEQFF
j_gene: TRBJ2-1
v_gene: TRBV10-3
abundance: many
d_gene: -

CDR3aa: CASRVTSGSADEQFF
j_gene: TRBJ2-1
v_gene: TRBV12-3/TRBV12-4
abundance: many
d_gene: TRBD2

CDR3aa: CASSNRLAGGLNEQFF
j_gene: TRBJ2-1
v_gene: TRBV19
abundance: -
d_gene: TRBD2

CDR3aa: CASSAAGTSFYNEQFF
j_gene: TRBJ2-1
v_gene: TRBV9
abundance: many
d_gene: TRBD2

CDR3aa: CASSSLAGGNTDAQYF
j_gene: TRBJ2-3
v_gene: TRBV14
abundance: many
d_gene: TRBD2

CDR3aa: CASRPLANYGYTF
j_gene: TRBJ1-2
v_gene: TRBV5-1
abundance: many
d_gene: -

CDR3aa: CASSPFGGGRVNEQFF
j_gene: TRBJ2-1
v_gene: TRBV27
abundance: many
d_gene: TRBD2

CDR3aa: CASNSGGGVNEQFF
j_gene: TRBJ2-1
v_gene: TRBV5-4
abundance: few
d_gene: TRBD2

CDR3aa: CASMLSTDQETQYF
j_gene: TRBJ2-5
v_gene: TRBV12-3/TRBV12-4
abundance: -
d_gene: -

CDR3aa: CASIISVEADTQYF
j_gene: TRBJ2-3
v_gene: TRBV7-9
abundance: many
d_gene: -

CDR3aa: CASRSLGRSTYEQFF
j_gene: TRBJ2-1
v_gene: TRBV11-2
abundance: many
d_gene: -

CDR3aa: CAIHRDRGYTF
j_gene: TRBJ1-2
v_gene: TRBV10-3
abundance: many
d_gene: TRBD1

CDR3aa: CASKPGLAADTQYF
j_gene: TRBJ2-3
v_gene: TRBV6-1
abundance: -
d_gene: TRBD2

CDR3aa: CASSFGVEQYF
j_gene: TRBJ2-7
v_gene: TRBV5-6
abundance: -
d_gene: -

CDR3aa: CASSIQSGSGNTGELFF
j_gene: TRBJ2-2
v_gene: TRBV27
abundance: many
d_gene: TRBD2

CDR3aa: CASKSGEAGMRDTQYF
j_gene: TRBJ2-3
v_gene: TRBV2
abundance: many
d_gene: TRBD2

CDR3aa: CASSERTGGTYEQYF
j_gene: TRBJ2-7
v_gene: TRBV6-1
abundance: -
d_gene: TRBD2

CDR3aa: CASSRQGKSYQETQYF
j_gene: TRBJ2-5
v_gene: TRBV3-1
abundance: many
d_gene: TRBD1

CDR3aa: CASSLAGDLGEKVEQFF
j_gene: TRBJ2-1
v_gene: TRBV11-3
abundance: -
d_gene: TRBD2

CDR3aa: CASSLQGVYNEQFF
j_gene: TRBJ2-1
v_gene: TRBV11-2
abundance: many
d_gene: TRBD1

CDR3aa: CASSQGQSTDTQYF
j_gene: TRBJ2-3
v_gene: TRBV18
abundance: many
d_gene: -

CDR3aa: CASTDFSDTDTQYF
j_gene: TRBJ2-3
v_gene: TRBV11-2
abundance: many
d_gene: -

CDR3aa: CASGGEGGAKNIQYF
j_gene: TRBJ2-4
v_gene: TRBV2
abundance: many
d_gene: -

CDR3aa: CASSFSGSYEQYF
j_gene: TRBJ2-7
v_gene: TRBV11-2
abundance: many
d_gene: -

CDR3aa: CASSLVGTTEAFF
j_gene: TRBJ1-1
v_gene: TRBV7-2
abundance: many
d_gene: -

CDR3aa: CASSLRGRTEKLFF
j_gene: TRBJ1-4
v_gene: TRBV5-4
abundance: -
d_gene: TRBD1

CDR3aa: CATTRDIQETQYF
j_gene: TRBJ2-5
v_gene: TRBV2
abundance: many
d_gene: -

CDR3aa: CSAPRQGNQGYEQYF
j_gene: TRBJ2-7
v_gene: TRBV20-1
abundance: many
d_gene: -

CDR3aa: CASSSRDRGETQYF
j_gene: TRBJ2-5
v_gene: TRBV7-2
abundance: many
d_gene: TRBD1

CDR3aa: CASANSGVGTQYF
j_gene: -
v_gene: TRBV12-5
abundance: many
d_gene: -

CDR3aa: CASSLRMNTEAFF
j_gene: TRBJ1-1
v_gene: TRBV14
abundance: many
d_gene: -

CDR3aa: CAWSVPGANSYEQYF
j_gene: TRBJ2-7
v_gene: TRBV30
abundance: many
d_gene: -

CDR3aa: CASRERSGTSGSTDTQYF
j_gene: TRBJ2-3
v_gene: TRBV10-2
abundance: many
d_gene: TRBD2

CDR3aa: CASTGGGVPEAFF
j_gene: TRBJ1-1
v_gene: TRBV2
abundance: many
d_gene: -